This record covers a single TCR beta chain. The source of the sample is a study of blood T cell repertoires in COVID-19. Study background: There were acute and convalescent COVID-19 samples, and they came from the United States, Italy and Spain.

Germline V gene lookup returns CDR1 MGHDK and CDR2 SYGVNS. V was trimmed by 2 bases and J by 2 bases, leaving 7 bases between them. This CDR3 spans 14 amino acids. The assay was immunoSEQ multiplex PCR, and TCRdb's table has in-frame clones only and misses some. In the table there are almost 25,000 clones, roughly nine tenths of which are singletons. Sequenced material: peripheral blood. J is TRBJ2-4 and V is TRBV25-1, with a possible D match to TRBD2 (5 bases). The receptor comes from a man between 65 and 85 years old with active COVID-19. CDR3 sequence reads: CASSEPGTKNIQYF. CDR3 bases: TGTGCCAGCAGTGAACCGGGAACCAAAAACATTCAGTACTTC.